This T cell receptor (beta chain) emerged from a study of T-cell memory formation after mild COVID-19. General observations from the study: Mainly CM and EM harbored the contracting CD4+ clones; mainly EMRA harbored the CD8+ ones. From day 15 to 85, contracting clones were balanced between CD4 and CD8, whereas later expanders leaned toward CD4+.

Comment on this clonotype: What it binds is not known.

The CDR3 spans 15 residues. The V gene's germline CDR1 is SGHNT and CDR2 YYREEE (reference sequence). V lost 1 base to trimming and J lost 4 bases; unmatched junction nucleotides: 7. 5'RACE with constant-segment primers yielded barcoded, UMI-tagged TCR alpha and TCR beta cDNA libraries. TCRdb re-called the 5' RACE reads through MiXCR, storing one row per CDR3 protein. This table has hundreds of thousands of distinct CDR3 sequences, approximately 24% appearing once. This clonotype was obtained from an adult woman who had mild COVID-19 (a few samples of this study predate the infection). Cell type and time point are not known. J is TRBJ1-1 and V is TRBV5-4; TRBD1 matches at 7 bases. The sequenced material came from PBMCs or a T cell subset sorted from them (not recorded which). CDR3 sequence reads: CASSLLGGRSTEAFF. The CDR3 DNA reads as TGTGCCAGCAGCTTGCTAGGGGGCAGGTCCACTGAAGCTTTCTTT.